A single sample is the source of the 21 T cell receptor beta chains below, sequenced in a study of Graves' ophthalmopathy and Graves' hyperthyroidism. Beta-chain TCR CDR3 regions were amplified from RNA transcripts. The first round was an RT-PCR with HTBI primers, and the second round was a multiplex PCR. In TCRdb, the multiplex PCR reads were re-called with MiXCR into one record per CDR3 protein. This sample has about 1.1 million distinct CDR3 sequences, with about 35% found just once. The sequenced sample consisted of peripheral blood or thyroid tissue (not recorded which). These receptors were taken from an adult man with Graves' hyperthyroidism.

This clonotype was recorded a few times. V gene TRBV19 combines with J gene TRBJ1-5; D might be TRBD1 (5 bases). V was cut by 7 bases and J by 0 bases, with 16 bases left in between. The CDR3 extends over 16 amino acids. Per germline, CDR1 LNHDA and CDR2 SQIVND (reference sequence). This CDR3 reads CASTTGGVYSNQPQHF. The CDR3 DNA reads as TGTGCCAGTACCACTGGGGGGGTTTATAGCAATCAGCCCCAGCATTTT.

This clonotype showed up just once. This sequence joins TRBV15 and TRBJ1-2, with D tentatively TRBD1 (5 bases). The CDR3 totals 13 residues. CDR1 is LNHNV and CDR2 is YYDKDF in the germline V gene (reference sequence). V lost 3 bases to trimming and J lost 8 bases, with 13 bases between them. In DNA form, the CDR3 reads TGTGCCACCAGCAGGAGGGGAGAGGACGGCTACACCTTC. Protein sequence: CATSRRGEDGYTF.

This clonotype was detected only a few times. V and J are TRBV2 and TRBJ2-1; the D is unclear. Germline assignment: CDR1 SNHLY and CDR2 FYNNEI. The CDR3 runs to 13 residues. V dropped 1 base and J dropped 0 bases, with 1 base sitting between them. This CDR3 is CASSEDSYNEQFF. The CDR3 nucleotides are TGTGCCAGCAGTGAAGACTCCTACAATGAGCAGTTCTTC.

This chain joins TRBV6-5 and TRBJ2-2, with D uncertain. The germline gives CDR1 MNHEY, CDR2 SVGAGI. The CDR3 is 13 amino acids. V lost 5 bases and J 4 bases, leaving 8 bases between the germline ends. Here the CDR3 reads CASSAPRTGELFF. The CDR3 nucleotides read TGTGCCAGCAGTGCCCCCCGCACCGGGGAGCTGTTTTTT.

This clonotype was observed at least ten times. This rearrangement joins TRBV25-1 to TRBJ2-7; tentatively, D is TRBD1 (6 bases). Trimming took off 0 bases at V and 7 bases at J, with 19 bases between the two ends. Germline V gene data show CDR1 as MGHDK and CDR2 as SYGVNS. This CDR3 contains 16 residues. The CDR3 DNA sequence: TGTGCCAGCAGTGAATATCAGGGGAGTCGATCGGGGGAGCAGTACTTC. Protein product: CASSEYQGSRSGEQYF.

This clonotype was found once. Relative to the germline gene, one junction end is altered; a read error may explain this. The CDR3 DNA reads TGTGCCAGCAGCCCCACAGGGGGGCTGTTTTTT. This sequence encodes CASSPTGGLFF. The chain uses TRBV7-2 and TRBJ2-2, with 8 bases matching TRBD1. Germline V gives CDR1 SGHTA, CDR2 FQGNSA. This CDR3 has 11 amino acids.

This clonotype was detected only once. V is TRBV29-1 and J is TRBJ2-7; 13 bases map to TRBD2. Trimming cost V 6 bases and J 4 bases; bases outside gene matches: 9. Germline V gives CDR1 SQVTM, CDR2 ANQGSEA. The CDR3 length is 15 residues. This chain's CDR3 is CSVRPGTSGMYEQYF. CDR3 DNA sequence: TGCAGCGTGAGGCCCGGGACTAGCGGGATGTACGAGCAGTACTTC.

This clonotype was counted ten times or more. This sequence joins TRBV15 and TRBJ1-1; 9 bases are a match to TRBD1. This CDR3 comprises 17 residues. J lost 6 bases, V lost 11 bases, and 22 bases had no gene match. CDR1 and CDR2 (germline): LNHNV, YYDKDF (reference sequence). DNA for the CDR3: TGTGCCGTCGCCCAGCCCCGGGACAGGGTGGGGTCAGCTGAAGCTTTCTTT. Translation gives CAVAQPRDRVGSAEAFF.

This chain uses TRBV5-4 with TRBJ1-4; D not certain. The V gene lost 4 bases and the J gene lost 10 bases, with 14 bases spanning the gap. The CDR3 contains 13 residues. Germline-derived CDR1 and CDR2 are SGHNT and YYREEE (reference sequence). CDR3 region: CASSGQVDAKLFF. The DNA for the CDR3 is TGTGCCAGCAGCGGCCAGGTGGATGCAAAACTGTTTTTT.

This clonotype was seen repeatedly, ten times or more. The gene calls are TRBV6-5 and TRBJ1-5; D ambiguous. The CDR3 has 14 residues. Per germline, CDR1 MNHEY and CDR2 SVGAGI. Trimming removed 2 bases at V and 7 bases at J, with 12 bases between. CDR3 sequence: CASSYTVGIQPQHF. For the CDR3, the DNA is TGTGCCAGCAGTTACACCGTTGGAATCCAGCCCCAGCATTTT.

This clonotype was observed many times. CDR3 sequence (DNA): TGTGCCAGCAGCGAATCAAAGGAGTACACTGAAGCTTTCTTT. This sequence encodes CASSESKEYTEAFF. The gene calls are TRBV6-1 and TRBJ1-1; D gene ambiguous. CDR1 and CDR2 from the germline V gene are MNHNS and SASEGT. This CDR3 spans 14 amino acids. Trimming took 6 bases from V and 3 from J, leaving 14 bases between them.

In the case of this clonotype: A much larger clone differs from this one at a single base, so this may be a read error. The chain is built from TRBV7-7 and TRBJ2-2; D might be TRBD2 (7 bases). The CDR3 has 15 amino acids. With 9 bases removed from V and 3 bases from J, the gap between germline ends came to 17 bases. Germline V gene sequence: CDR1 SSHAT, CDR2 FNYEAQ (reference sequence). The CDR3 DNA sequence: TGTGCCAGTGCCATCGGGGGGCAATACACCGGGGAGCTGTTTTTT. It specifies CASAIGGQYTGELFF.

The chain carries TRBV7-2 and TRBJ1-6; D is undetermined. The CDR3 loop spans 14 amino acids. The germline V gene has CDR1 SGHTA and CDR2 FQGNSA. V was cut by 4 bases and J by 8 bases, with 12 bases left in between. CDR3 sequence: CASSSAGSDSPLHF. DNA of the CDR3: TGTGCCAGCAGCTCCGCGGGTAGTGATTCACCCCTCCACTTT.

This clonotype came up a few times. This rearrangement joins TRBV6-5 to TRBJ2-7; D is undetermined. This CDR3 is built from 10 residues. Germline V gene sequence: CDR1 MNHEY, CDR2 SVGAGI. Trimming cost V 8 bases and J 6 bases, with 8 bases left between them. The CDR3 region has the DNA TGTGCCAGCGGGCCAGCCGAGCAGTACTTC. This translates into CASGPAEQYF.

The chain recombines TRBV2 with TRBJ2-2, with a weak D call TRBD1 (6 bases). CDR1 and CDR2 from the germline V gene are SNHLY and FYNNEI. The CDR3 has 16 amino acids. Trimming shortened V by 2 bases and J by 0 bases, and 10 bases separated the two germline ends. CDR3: CASSEWDTANTGELFF. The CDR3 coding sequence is TGTGCCAGCAGTGAATGGGACACCGCGAACACCGGGGAGCTGTTTTTT. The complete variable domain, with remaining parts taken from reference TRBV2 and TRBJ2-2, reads EPEVTQTPSHQVTQMGQEVILRCVPISNHLYFYWYRQILGQKVEFLVSFYNNEISEKSEIFDDQFSVERPDGSNFTLKIRSTKLEDSAMYFCASSEWDTANTGELFFGEGSRLTVL.

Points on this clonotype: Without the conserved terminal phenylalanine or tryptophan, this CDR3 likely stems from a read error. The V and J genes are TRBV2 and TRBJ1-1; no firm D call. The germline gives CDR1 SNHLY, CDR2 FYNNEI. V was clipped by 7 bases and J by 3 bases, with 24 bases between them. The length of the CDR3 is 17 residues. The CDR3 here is CASNLPLGSGSDTEAFL. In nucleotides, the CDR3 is TGTGCCAGCAATCTACCCCTAGGTTCAGGATCGGACACTGAAGCTTTCCTT.

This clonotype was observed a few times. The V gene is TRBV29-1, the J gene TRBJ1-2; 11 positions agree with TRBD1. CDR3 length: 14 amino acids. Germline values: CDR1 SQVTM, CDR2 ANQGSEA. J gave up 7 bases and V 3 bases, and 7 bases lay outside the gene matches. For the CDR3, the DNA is TGCAGCGTTGACCAGGGACAGGGGGTCTCTGGCTACACCTTC. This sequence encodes CSVDQGQGVSGYTF. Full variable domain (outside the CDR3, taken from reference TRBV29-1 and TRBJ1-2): SAVISQKPSRDICQRGTSLTIQCQVDSQVTMMFWYRQQPGQSLTLIATANQGSEATYESGFVIDKFPISRPNLTFSTLTVSNMSPEDSSIYLCSVDQGQGVSGYTFGSGTRLTVV.

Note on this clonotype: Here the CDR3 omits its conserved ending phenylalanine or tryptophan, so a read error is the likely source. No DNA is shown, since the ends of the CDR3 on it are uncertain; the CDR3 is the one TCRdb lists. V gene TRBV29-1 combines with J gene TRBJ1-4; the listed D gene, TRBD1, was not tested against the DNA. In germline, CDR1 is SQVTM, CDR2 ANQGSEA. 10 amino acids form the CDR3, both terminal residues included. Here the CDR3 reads CSVEEGQTNN.

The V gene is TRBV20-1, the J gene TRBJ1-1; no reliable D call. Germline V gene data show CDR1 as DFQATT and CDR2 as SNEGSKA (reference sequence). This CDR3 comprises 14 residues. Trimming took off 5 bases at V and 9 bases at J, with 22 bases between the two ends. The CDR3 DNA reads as TGCAGTGCTCCACGGACTGGGCGGGAGAGAAAAGCTTTCTTT. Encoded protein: CSAPRTGRERKAFF.

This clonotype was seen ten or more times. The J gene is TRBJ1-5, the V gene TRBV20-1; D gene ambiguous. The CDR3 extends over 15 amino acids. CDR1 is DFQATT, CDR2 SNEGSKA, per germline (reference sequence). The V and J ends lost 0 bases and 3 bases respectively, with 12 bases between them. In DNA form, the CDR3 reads TGCAGTGCTAGAGAGGGTGCCTCCCCCAATCAGCCCCAGCATTTT. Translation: CSAREGASPNQPQHF.

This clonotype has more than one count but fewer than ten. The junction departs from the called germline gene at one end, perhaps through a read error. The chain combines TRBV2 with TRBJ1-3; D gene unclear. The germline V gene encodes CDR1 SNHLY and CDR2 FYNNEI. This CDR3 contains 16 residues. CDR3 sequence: CASSQIDGSSGNTIYF. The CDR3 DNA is TGCGCCAGCAGCCAAATTGACGGCTCCTCTGGAAACACCATATATTTT.